Presented here are 22 T cell receptor beta chains from one specimen sequenced in a study of post-analysis software for immune sequencing data. No cognate antigen is known for these TCRs. Incorporated into the TCR beta cDNA libraries were unique molecular identifiers, which served to reduce PCR and sequencing biases. TCRdb independently ran MiXCR on the PCR reads; one entry per CDR3 protein. This repertoire shows about 810,000 distinct CDR3 sequences, about 53% found once; its top ten account for around 4.5%. General study results and limits: Relative to controls, patients had five TRBV segments at higher frequency, with TRBV5-6, TRBV5-1 and TRBV20-1 among these.

Sequencing was carried out using blood. The source is a girl aged 5-17 years with multiple sclerosis.

The rearrangement links TRBV7-2 to TRBJ2-4; the D call may be TRBD1 or TRBD2 (5 bases each). The DNA end lines up better with TRBJ2-7; the J call may be wrong. Germline V gene lookup returns CDR1 SGHTA and CDR2 FQGNSA. The CDR3 covers 13 residues. This chain's CDR3 is CASSLQRGHEQYF. CDR3 bases: TGTGCCAGCAGCTTACAAAGGGGACACGAGCAGTACTTC.

V gene TRBV28 combines with J gene TRBJ1-5; the match to TRBD1 covers 8 bases. The junction had 7 bases not matched to a gene; V was cut back by 2 bases and J by 1 base. The CDR3 is 17 amino acids. In germline, CDR1 is MDHEN, CDR2 SYDVKM. The CDR3 DNA is TGTGCCAGCAGTTTAAGTAGACAGGGGATGAGCAATCAGCCCCAGCATTTT. This sequence encodes CASSLSRQGMSNQPQHF. The whole variable domain, remainder taken from reference TRBV28 and TRBJ1-5, is DVKVTQSSRYLVKRTGEKVFLECVQDMDHENMFWYRQDPGLGLRLIYFSYDVKMKEKGDIPEGYSVSREKKERFSLILESASTNQTSMYLCASSLSRQGMSNQPQHFGDGTRLSIL.

The chain recombines TRBV20-1 with TRBJ2-3, with D maybe TRBD2 (6 bases). This CDR3 has 16 amino acids. V was pared by 0 bases and J by 6 bases, with 19 bases between. The germline V gene has CDR1 DFQATT and CDR2 SNEGSKA (reference sequence). The CDR3: CSARDPLASVRDTQYF. CDR3 coding DNA: TGCAGTGCTAGAGACCCCCTAGCGTCCGTGAGGGATACGCAGTATTTT.

The rearrangement uses TRBV5-4 and TRBJ2-1; D is possibly TRBD1 or TRBD2 (5 bases each). Per germline, CDR1 SGHNT and CDR2 YYREEE (reference sequence). Between the trimmed V and J ends, which lost 4 bases and 8 bases, there was a span of 22 bases. The CDR3 has 16 amino acids. CDR3 region: CASSTILTKLGDEQFF. In DNA, the CDR3 is TGTGCCAGCAGCACCATACTCACAAAATTGGGGGATGAGCAGTTCTTC.

The gene calls are TRBV28 and TRBJ2-4, with 9 nucleotides matching TRBD1. The CDR3 totals 16 residues. Germline CDR1 reads MDHEN; CDR2 reads SYDVKM. Losses at the gene ends were 5 bases for V and 0 bases for J; bases not matched to a gene: 5. CDR3 sequence reads: CASSRGQGLAKNIQYF. CDR3 nucleotide sequence: TGTGCCAGCAGTAGGGGACAGGGTTTAGCCAAAAACATTCAGTACTTC.

The chain is built from TRBV29-1 and TRBJ1-1; the match to TRBD1 covers 7 bases. Germline loops: CDR1 SQVTM, CDR2 ANQGSEA. The CDR3 totals 13 residues. Trimming took 7 bases from V and 1 from J; bases not matched to a gene: 6. CDR3 bases: TGCAGCGGTTCCAGGGGGGGGAACACTGAAGCTTTCTTT. This encodes CSGSRGGNTEAFF.

V usage is TRBV6-2 or TRBV6-3 and J usage is TRBJ2-2; D may match TRBD1 or TRBD2 (5 bases each). This CDR3 contains 17 residues. CDR1 MNHEY and CDR2 SVGEGT come from the germline V gene. V lost 5 bases and J 4 bases, leaving 20 bases between the germline ends. The CDR3 region has the DNA TGTGCCAGCAGTAAACCGTTTGGGGGAGCTATCACCGGGGAGCTGTTTTTT. Its protein product is CASSKPFGGAITGELFF.

This clonotype was seen only a few times. The rearrangement uses TRBV29-1 and TRBJ1-5; D gene uncertain. The V and J ends lost 4 bases and 2 bases respectively, with 9 bases between them. The CDR3 is made up of 13 amino acids. The germline V gene encodes CDR1 SQVTM and CDR2 ANQGSEA. CDR3 DNA: TGCAGCGTTGGTGGGCTCGGCAATCAGCCCCAGCATTTT. Amino acid sequence: CSVGGLGNQPQHF.

This sequence joins TRBV20-1 and TRBJ2-7; 10 bases agree with TRBD2. The V gene end was trimmed by 6 bases and the J gene end by 4 bases; junction bases not matched to a gene: 9. This CDR3 is 14 amino acids long. Germline V gives CDR1 DFQATT, CDR2 SNEGSKA (reference sequence). CDR3 in amino acids: CSAATSGASYEQYF. The CDR3 DNA reads as TGCAGTGCAGCAACTAGCGGGGCGTCGTACGAGCAGTACTTC.

This clonotype turned up a few times. The chain recombines TRBV5-6 with TRBJ2-7, with TRBD2 as a possible D gene (6 bases). This CDR3 contains 16 residues. Germline CDR1 reads SGHDT; CDR2 reads YYEEEE. V lost 1 base and J 0 bases, leaving 14 bases between the germline ends. The CDR3 is CASSLSWRDPSYEQYF. In nucleotides, the CDR3 is TGTGCCAGCAGCTTGAGCTGGAGGGATCCCTCCTACGAGCAGTACTTC.

This clonotype was found a few times. V usage is TRBV20-1 and J usage is TRBJ2-1; TRBD1 is a possible D gene (5 bases). Germline V gene sequence: CDR1 DFQATT, CDR2 SNEGSKA (reference sequence). CDR3 length equals 13 residues. V lost 3 bases and J lost 8, with 14 bases in between. The CDR3 DNA is TGCAGTGCTAGTAACAGGCCCGGCCATGAGCAGTTCTTC. Translating gives CSASNRPGHEQFF.

In its sample, this clonotype was seen many times. This chain links TRBV29-1 with TRBJ2-3; the D gene could be TRBD1 or TRBD2 (5 bases each). The germline V gene has CDR1 SQVTM and CDR2 ANQGSEA. Trimming cost V 4 bases and J 1 base, with 6 bases left between them. This CDR3 has 12 amino acids. CDR3 sequence (DNA): TGCAGCGTTGGGGACGGCACAGATACGCAGTATTTT. Translating it yields CSVGDGTDTQYF.

DNA of the CDR3: TGTGCCAGCAGCTCATTAGCGGACGTGGACTCCTACAATGAGCAGTTCTTC. Protein sequence: CASSSLADVDSYNEQFF. This sequence joins TRBV7-9 and TRBJ2-1; tentatively, D is TRBD2 (6 bases). The CDR3 runs to 17 residues. V shed 4 bases and J shed 0 bases, with 16 bases lying between them. In germline, CDR1 is SEHNR, CDR2 FQNEAQ (reference sequence).

This chain connects TRBV5-1 to TRBJ2-4; D is unclear. CDR1 is SGHRS, CDR2 YFSETQ, per germline. The CDR3 contains 16 residues. Trimming removed 0 bases at V and 0 bases at J, with 10 bases between. The CDR3 loop is CASSLEQTLAKNIQYF. The CDR3 DNA reads TGCGCCAGCAGCTTGGAGCAGACCTTAGCCAAAAACATTCAGTACTTC.

The V call is TRBV12-3 or TRBV12-4, the J call TRBJ2-5; 12 bases are shared with TRBD2. The trim removed 6 bases at V and 3 bases at J, leaving 11 bases unmatched. The CDR3 runs 17 residues. CDR3 sequence (DNA): TGTGCCAGCAGATGCCTAGCGGGGGGGCAAGAGAAAGAGACCCAGTACTTC. Translation: CASRCLAGGQEKETQYF.

The V and J genes are TRBV6-6 and TRBJ1-5; 7 nucleotides align to TRBD1. The V and J ends lost 7 bases and 5 bases, in that order; junction bases with no gene match: 11. Germline V CDR1 and CDR2: MNHNY, SVGAGI (reference sequence). CDR3 length equals 15 residues. The CDR3 bases are TGTGCCAGCACCAGAGGGGGCACGCCATATCAGCCCCAGCATTTT. Protein product: CASTRGGTPYQPQHF.

This chain joins TRBV7-8 and TRBJ2-1; 10 bases are a match to TRBD2. The CDR3 is made up of 15 amino acids. Trimming removed 7 bases from V and 1 base from J; junction bases left unmatched: 4. The V gene's germline CDR1 is SGHVS and CDR2 FQNEAQ. The CDR3 loop reads CASTLSGRSYNEQFF. Written as DNA, the CDR3 is TGTGCCAGCACCCTTAGCGGGAGGTCCTACAATGAGCAGTTCTTC.

The rearrangement uses TRBV5-1 and TRBJ2-1; 7 bases fit TRBD2. In germline, CDR1 is SGHRS, CDR2 YFSETQ. Trimming at V came to 0 bases and at J to 7 bases, leaving 10 bases not matched to a gene. The CDR3 consists of 16 residues. The CDR3 is CASSLATYGGKNEQFF. The CDR3 region has the DNA TGCGCCAGCAGCTTGGCCACTTACGGGGGGAAAAATGAGCAGTTCTTC.

Only a few counts were recorded for this clonotype. The chain has TRBV5-1 and TRBJ2-5, with D possibly TRBD2 on 7 matching bases. Germline V gene data show CDR1 as SGHRS and CDR2 as YFSETQ. V was trimmed by 5 bases and J by 4 bases, leaving 18 bases between them. The CDR3 sequence is 15 residues long. In DNA form, the CDR3 reads TGCGCCAGCAGTCCGATGGGGGGGGCTCGAGAGACCCAGTACTTC. Its translation is CASSPMGGARETQYF.

The J gene is TRBJ2-5, the V gene TRBV29-1; 11 nucleotides align to TRBD2. The junction had 8 bases not matched to a gene; V was cut back by 4 bases and J by 4 bases. CDR1 is SQVTM and CDR2 is ANQGSEA in the germline V gene. The CDR3 runs 15 residues. The CDR3 DNA reads as TGCAGCGTTGCCCCTAGCGGGGGGCGTCTAGAGACCCAGTACTTC. Translated: CSVAPSGGRLETQYF.

The gene calls are TRBV7-2 and TRBJ2-3, with TRBD1 matching 7 bases. The length of the CDR3 is 14 residues. The germline CDR1 and CDR2 sequences are SGHTA and FQGNSA. The V gene end was trimmed by 6 bases and the J gene end by 2 bases; junction bases not matched to a gene: 5. DNA of the CDR3: TGTGCCAGCAGGGCGAGGGGGCCCACAGATACGCAGTATTTT. Translating gives CASRARGPTDTQYF.

This chain joins TRBV20-1 and TRBJ2-7, with unresolved D. The CDR3 covers 12 residues. CDR1 DFQATT and CDR2 SNEGSKA come from the germline V gene (reference sequence). CDR3 sequence: CSARVANYEQYF. In nucleotides, the CDR3 is TGCAGCGCCCGGGTCGCCAACTACGAGCAGTACTTC.